A selection of T cell receptor beta chains follows, all from one sample in a study of cytomegalovirus exposure and HLA in healthy donors. Only in-frame clones appear in the TCRdb table, and some are missing; sequencing was by immunoSEQ multiplex PCR. The sample consists of about 130,000 clones, roughly 70% of them appearing once. Source material: PBMCs. The receptor source for this set is a man aged 35-49 years in good health and CMV-seropositive. Each CDR3 is given with its conserved first and last residue. D genes are given only for firm matches. Clone size is shown for a subset of rows, as once, few, many or a class of expanded clone.

d_call j_call clone_size v_call cdr3_nt cdr3_aa
TRBD2 TRBJ2-7 few TRBV28 TGTGCCAGCAGTTTAATTTACGGGGGGAACTCCTACGAGCAGTACTTC CASSLIYGGNSYEQYF
NA TRBJ1-1 NA TRBV23-1 TGCGCCAGCAGTCTTACGGATTGGGCGCCGAACACTGAAGCTTTCTTT CASSLTDWAPNTEAFF
NA TRBJ1-5 once TRBV2 TGTGCCAGCACTACAGCCACCCCAAATCAGCCCCAGCATTTT CASTTATPNQPQHF
NA TRBJ1-5 few TRBV6-6 TGTGCCAGCAGTTTCGCGATCCGGCCCCAGCATTTT CASSFAIRPQHF
NA TRBJ2-5 few TRBV19 TGTGCCAGTAGTTCCGAGGGCCGATCAACTCAAGAGACCCAGTACTTC CASSSEGRSTQETQYF
TRBD1 TRBJ1-1 NA TRBV6-5 TGTGCCAGCAGTTACCGACAGGGTCGGAGGACTGAAGCTTTCTTT CASSYRQGRRTEAFF
NA TRBJ1-1 few TRBV5-1 TGCGCCAGCAGCTTACTGGGGCCCACTGAAGCTTTCTTT CASSLLGPTEAFF
TRBD1 TRBJ2-3 NA TRBV18 TGTGCCAGCTCACGACAGGGCTCAGATACGCAGTATTTT CASSRQGSDTQYF
TRBD1 TRBJ1-2 NA TRBV4-1 TGCGCCAGCAGCCTGGGACAGGGGACTGGCTACACCTTC CASSLGQGTGYTF
TRBD1 TRBJ2-1 NA TRBV12-5 TGTGCTAGTGGTTTGGGACAGGGTAGAGGGCAGTTCTTC CASGLGQGRGQFF
NA TRBJ1-3 NA TRBV11-2 TGTGCCAGCAGCCAACCAGGAACTGGAAACACCATATATTTT CASSQPGTGNTIYF
TRBD1 TRBJ1-5 NA TRBV2 TGTGCCAGCAGTGAAGAGAGGACAGGGAATCAGCCCCAGCATTTT CASSEERTGNQPQHF
TRBD2 TRBJ2-5 NA TRBV28 TGTGCCAGCAGTTTTCCCTTAGCGGGAAGAAGGGAGACCCAGTACTTC CASSFPLAGRRETQYF
NA TRBJ1-2 NA TRBV7-8 TGTGCCAGCACGGCCAATTGGAGTGACTATGGCTACACCTTC CASTANWSDYGYTF
NA TRBJ2-2 NA TRBV19 TGTGCCAGTAGTATGGCCAGGGCCGGGGAGCTGTTTTTT CASSMARAGELFF
NA TRBJ2-1 once TRBV27 TGTGCCAGCAGGGGGGCGAGCAGGGTCCACAATGAGCAGTTCTTC CASRGASRVHNEQFF
TRBD1 TRBJ1-2 NA TRBV7-6 TGTGCCAGCAGCTCACCGGGACAGGGGGCATATGGCTACACCTTC CASSSPGQGAYGYTF
NA TRBJ2-3 NA TRBV5-4 TGTGCCAGCAGCTTAATTAGGACTACTTCCACAGATACGCAGTATTTT CASSLIRTTSTDTQYF
NA TRBJ2-3 NA TRBV7-2 TGTGCCAGCAGCTTAGAACGGTCGAGTACGCAGTATTTT CASSLERSSTQYF
NA TRBJ1-1 NA TRBV6-4 TGTGCCAGCAGTTTGGGGGGTGGTGGTGAAGCTTTCTTT CASSLGGGGEAFF
NA TRBJ2-3 NA TRBV5-1 TGCGCCACCACCGTACGAGGTACGCAGTATTTT CATTVRGTQYF
NA TRBJ1-1 NA TRBV6-1 TGTGCCAGCAGTGACAGGGTTGGCACTGAAGCTTTCTTT CASSDRVGTEAFF
TRBD1 TRBJ2-7 NA TRBV18 TGTGCCAGCTCTCCCGACAGGGTTAAAGTCTACGAGCAGTACTTC CASSPDRVKVYEQYF
NA TRBJ2-2 NA TRBV7-8 TGTGCCAGCAGCTTATCGGCGGCGAACACCGGGGAGCTGTTTTTT CASSLSAANTGELFF
NA TRBJ1-5 NA TRBV18 TGTGCCAGCTCACCCCAAGATCCGGGGAGCAATCAGCCCCAGCATTTT CASSPQDPGSNQPQHF
TRBD1 TRBJ2-7 NA TRBV11-2 TGTGCCAGCAGCTTAGATCTACCCGGGACAGGGCTCTCCTACGAGCAGTACTTC CASSLDLPGTGLSYEQYF
TRBD2 TRBJ2-7 NA TRBV10-1 TGCGCCAGCAGCTCCCGTCTAGCGGCTGGCTCCTACGAGCAGTACTTC CASSSRLAAGSYEQYF
TRBD1 TRBJ2-2 NA TRBV5-1 TGCGCCAGCAGCTTGGTAGGGACAGGGTACACCGGGGAGCTGTTTTTT CASSLVGTGYTGELFF
TRBD2 TRBJ2-5 NA TRBV7-9 TGTGCCAGCAGCTCCATCGGGGGGAAGCAAGAGACCCAGTACTTC CASSSIGGKQETQYF
NA TRBJ2-2 NA TRBV5-1 TGCGCCAGCAGAACAGTGGATTATAGGGGGGAGCTGTTTTTT CASRTVDYRGELFF
NA TRBJ2-7 NA TRBV27 TGTGCCAGCAGTCAGCAAGGGACATCGGGCTACGAGCAGTACTTC CASSQQGTSGYEQYF
NA TRBJ2-2 once TRBV6-1 TGTGCCAGCAGTGGACTAGCGAACACCGGGGAGCTGTTTTTT CASSGLANTGELFF
TRBD2 TRBJ2-7 NA TRBV28 TGTGCCAGCAGTTTACATCCCGGGACTAGCGGCACCTACGAGCAGTACTTC CASSLHPGTSGTYEQYF
NA TRBJ1-5 NA TRBV5-1 TGCGCCAGCAGCTTGGCCGGGGGGAGCAATCAGCCCCAGCATTTT CASSLAGGSNQPQHF
NA TRBJ2-2 NA TRBV19 TGTGCCAGTAGTAAGGGGGGGGTTAACACCGGGGAGCTGTTTTTT CASSKGGVNTGELFF
NA TRBJ2-2 NA TRBV5-1 TGCGCCAGCAGCCTTCTCGGTGCGGTAGTGAACACCGGGGAGCTGTTTTTT CASSLLGAVVNTGELFF
TRBD1 TRBJ2-2 NA TRBV7-6 TGTGCCAGCAGCTTTCATCTGCGGGACAGGGGTTCGAACACCGGGGAGCTGTTTTTT CASSFHLRDRGSNTGELFF
NA TRBJ2-7 NA TRBV28 TGTGCCAGCAGTTTATCCTCCGGTGGGAGAAGCTCCTACGAGCAGTACTTC CASSLSSGGRSSYEQYF
TRBD1 TRBJ1-1 NA TRBV11-1 TGTGCCAGCAGCTTAGGAGGGGGCTTGACAACTGAAGCTTTCTTT CASSLGGGLTTEAFF
NA TRBJ2-1 NA TRBV13 TGTGCCAGCAGCCCGCCCGGGTACAATGAGCAGTTCTTC CASSPPGYNEQFF
NA TRBJ2-7 NA TRBV5-4 TGTGCCAGCAGCGTCCGGGATTACGAGCAGTACTTC CASSVRDYEQYF
TRBD2 TRBJ2-1 NA TRBV5-4 TGTGCCAGCAGCTTGATAGCTCGAGCGGGAGGGAACAATGAGCAGTTCTTC CASSLIARAGGNNEQFF
NA TRBJ1-6 few TRBV5-1 TGCGCCAGCAGCTCCTACGTCGGGGGGGATTCACCCCTCCACTTT CASSSYVGGDSPLHF
NA TRBJ1-4 few TRBV28 TGTGCCAGCAGTGTATACCGCTCGCGGCCTAATGAAAAACTGTTTTTT CASSVYRSRPNEKLFF
NA TRBJ2-5 NA TRBV6-5 TGTGCCAGCAGTTATTCCGGACACTCCAAAGAGACCCAGTACTTC CASSYSGHSKETQYF
TRBD1 TRBJ2-7 NA TRBV11-1 TGTGCCAGCAGCCGCGCCGGGACAGGGCCCTACGAGCAGTACTTC CASSRAGTGPYEQYF
TRBD1 TRBJ1-1 NA TRBV11-2 TGTGCCAGCGGCTTACTCCCAGGGACAGCGCGAACTGAAGCTTTCTTT CASGLLPGTARTEAFF
NA TRBJ2-7 NA TRBV13 TGTGCCAGCAGCTTACAATCCTACGAGCAGTACTTC CASSLQSYEQYF
TRBD1 TRBJ2-7 NA TRBV19 TGTGCCAGTAGTATTTTAGGACAGGGGGCGAAGGAGCAGTACTTC CASSILGQGAKEQYF